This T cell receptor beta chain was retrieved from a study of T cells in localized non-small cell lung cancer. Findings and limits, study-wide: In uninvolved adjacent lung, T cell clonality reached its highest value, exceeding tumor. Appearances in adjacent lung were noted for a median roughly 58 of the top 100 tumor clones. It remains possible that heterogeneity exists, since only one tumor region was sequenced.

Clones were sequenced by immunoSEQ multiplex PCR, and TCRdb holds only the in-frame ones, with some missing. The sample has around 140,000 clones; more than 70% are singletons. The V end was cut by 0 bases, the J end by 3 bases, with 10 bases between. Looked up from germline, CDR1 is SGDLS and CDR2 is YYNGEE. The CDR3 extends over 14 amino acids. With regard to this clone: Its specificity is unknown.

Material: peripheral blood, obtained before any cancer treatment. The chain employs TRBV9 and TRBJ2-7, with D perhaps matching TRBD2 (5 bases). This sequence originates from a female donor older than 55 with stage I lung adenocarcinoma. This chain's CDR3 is CASSVGLAGYEQYF. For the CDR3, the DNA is TGTGCCAGCAGCGTAGGGCTAGCTGGCTACGAGCAGTACTTC.